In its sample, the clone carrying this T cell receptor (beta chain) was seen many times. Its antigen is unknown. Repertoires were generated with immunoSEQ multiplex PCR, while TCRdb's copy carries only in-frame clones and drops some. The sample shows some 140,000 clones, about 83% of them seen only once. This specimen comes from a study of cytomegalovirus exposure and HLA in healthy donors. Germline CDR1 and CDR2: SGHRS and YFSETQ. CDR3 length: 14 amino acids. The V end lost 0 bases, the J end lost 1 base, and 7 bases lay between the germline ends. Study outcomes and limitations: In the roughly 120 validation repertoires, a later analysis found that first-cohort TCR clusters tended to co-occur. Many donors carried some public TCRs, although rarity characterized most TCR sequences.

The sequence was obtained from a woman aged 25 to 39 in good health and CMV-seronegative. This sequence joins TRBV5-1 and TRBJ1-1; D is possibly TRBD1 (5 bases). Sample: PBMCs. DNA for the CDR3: TGCGCCAGCAGCTTGGACGGGGGGAACACTGAAGCTTTCTTT. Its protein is CASSLDGGNTEAFF. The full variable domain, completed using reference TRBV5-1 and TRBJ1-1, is KAGVTQTPRYLIKTRGQQVTLSCSPISGHRSVSWYQQTPGQGLQFLFEYFSETQRNKGNFPGRFSGRQFSNSRSEMNVSTLELGDSALYLCASSLDGGNTEAFFGQGTRLTVV.